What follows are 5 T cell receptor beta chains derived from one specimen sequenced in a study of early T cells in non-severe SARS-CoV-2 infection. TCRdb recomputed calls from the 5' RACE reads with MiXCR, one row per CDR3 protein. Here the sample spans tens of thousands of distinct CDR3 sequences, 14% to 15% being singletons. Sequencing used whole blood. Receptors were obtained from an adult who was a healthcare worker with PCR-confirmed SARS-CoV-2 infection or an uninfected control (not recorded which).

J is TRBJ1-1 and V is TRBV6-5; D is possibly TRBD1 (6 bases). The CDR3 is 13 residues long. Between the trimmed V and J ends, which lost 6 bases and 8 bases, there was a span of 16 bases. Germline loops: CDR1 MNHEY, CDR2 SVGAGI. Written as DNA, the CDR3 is TGTGCCAGCAGCTCAAAACCGGGACAAGAAGCTTTCTTT. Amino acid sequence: CASSSKPGQEAFF.

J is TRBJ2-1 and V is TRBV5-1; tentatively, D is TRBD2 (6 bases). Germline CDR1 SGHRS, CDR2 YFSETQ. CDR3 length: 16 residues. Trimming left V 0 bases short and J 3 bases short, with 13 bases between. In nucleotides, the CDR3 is TGCGCCAGCAGCTTGGGGGGGATAGCGGACTACAATGAGCAGTTCTTC. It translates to CASSLGGIADYNEQFF.

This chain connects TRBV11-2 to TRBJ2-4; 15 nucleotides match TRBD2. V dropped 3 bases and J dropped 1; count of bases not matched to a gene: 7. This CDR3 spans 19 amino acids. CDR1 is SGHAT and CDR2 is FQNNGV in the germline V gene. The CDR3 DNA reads TGTGCCAGCAGCTTCTCCCCAGGACTAGCGGGAGGGGCCAAAAACATTCAGTACTTC. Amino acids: CASSFSPGLAGGAKNIQYF. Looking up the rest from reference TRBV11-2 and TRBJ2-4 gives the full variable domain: EAGVAQSPRYKIIEKRQSVAFWCNPISGHATLYWYQQILGQGPKLLIQFQNNGVVDDSQLPKDRFSAERLKGVDSTLKIQPAKLEDSAVYLCASSFSPGLAGGAKNIQYFGAGTRLSVL.

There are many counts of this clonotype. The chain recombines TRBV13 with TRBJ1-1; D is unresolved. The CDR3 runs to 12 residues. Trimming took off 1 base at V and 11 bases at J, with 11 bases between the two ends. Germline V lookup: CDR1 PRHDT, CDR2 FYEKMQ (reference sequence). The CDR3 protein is CASSLDSRLAFF. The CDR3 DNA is TGTGCCAGCAGCTTAGACAGTCGGTTGGCTTTCTTT.

The DNA of the CDR3 is TGTGCCAGCAGCTTAGGGACTAGCTGGTACAATGAGCAGTTCTTC. It specifies CASSLGTSWYNEQFF. The chain has TRBV7-9 and TRBJ2-1; 8 bases are a match to TRBD2. CDR1 and CDR2 (germline): SEHNR, FQNEAQ (reference sequence). After removal of 1 base from V and 4 bases from J, the junction contained 3 bases not matched to a gene. The CDR3 contains 15 residues.